This TCR beta chain derives from a study of control samples from healthy donors and cancer patients. V was cut by 7 bases and J by 9 bases, with 24 bases left in between. The CDR3 runs 15 residues. Repertoires were generated with immunoSEQ multiplex PCR, while TCRdb's copy carries only in-frame clones and drops some. Here the sample spans tens of thousands of clones, roughly 85% being singletons. The V call is TRBV23-1, the J call TRBJ1-2, with D perhaps TRBD1 (5 bases). TRBV23-1 is given ORF status, its function remaining uncertain. This clonotype was obtained from a man aged 35 to 55 in good health. Sequenced sample: blood. CDR3: CASTGAGRTTRRYTF. The CDR3 region has the DNA TGCGCCAGCACCGGGGCAGGGAGGACTACACGGCGCTACACCTTC.